The 2 T cell receptor beta chains below all came from one sample that was sequenced in a study of metastatic and nonmetastatic thyroid tumors. Thyroid surgery was preceded by no treatment in any patient. TCRdb re-clonotyped the PCR reads through MiXCR. The table lists approximately 6,000 clones, around 28% of them singletons. Material for sequencing was adjacent normal tissue. The receptors originated from a female donor with papillary thyroid cancer or a benign thyroid nodule (not recorded which). Some clones in this sample may be carry-over from other donors' samples.

The chain carries TRBV19 and TRBJ1-4, with no clear D. Germline CDR1 LNHDA, CDR2 SQIVND (reference sequence). The CDR3 totals 14 residues. Trimming took 8 bases from V and 6 from J, leaving 16 bases between them. The CDR3 region is CASAAASGYEKLFF. CDR3 bases: TGTGCCAGTGCAGCCGCCTCGGGGTATGAAAAACTGTTTTTT.

A remark on this clone: An end of the junction does not agree with germline; a read error may underlie this. The V gene is TRBV3-1, the J gene TRBJ2-2, with 8 bases aligning to TRBD1. Germline CDR1 is LGHDT and CDR2 is YNNKEL (reference sequence). The length of the CDR3 is 14 residues. The CDR3 is CASSHYRGSGELFF. The DNA for the CDR3 is TGTGCTAGCAGCCATTACAGGGGGTCCGGGGAGCTGTTTTTT.